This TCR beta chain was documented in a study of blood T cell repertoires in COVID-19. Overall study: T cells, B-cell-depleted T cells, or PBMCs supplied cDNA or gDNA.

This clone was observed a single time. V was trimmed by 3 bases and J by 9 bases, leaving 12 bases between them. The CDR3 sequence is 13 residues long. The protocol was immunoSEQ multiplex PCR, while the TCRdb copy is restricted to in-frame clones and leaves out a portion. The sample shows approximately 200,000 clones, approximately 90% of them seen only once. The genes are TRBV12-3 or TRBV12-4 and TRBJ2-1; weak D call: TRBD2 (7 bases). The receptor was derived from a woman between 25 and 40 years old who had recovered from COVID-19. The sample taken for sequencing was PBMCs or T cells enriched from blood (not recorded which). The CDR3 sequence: CASSFRGAGEQFF. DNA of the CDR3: TGTGCCAGCAGTTTTCGGGGGGCGGGTGAGCAGTTCTTC.